This T cell receptor beta chain was profiled in a study of T-cell memory formation after mild COVID-19. For the study at large: TCR clusters mostly belonged to single donors. Whole-study results and caveats: The study detected some responding clones in pre-infection memory, suggesting cross-reactive memory joined. Whether second-wave clones peaking at day 37 were SARS-CoV-2 specific went unconfirmed.

There are a few counts of this clonotype. What it binds is unknown. Sample barcodes and UMIs were carried by the TCR alpha and TCR beta cDNA libraries that 5'RACE generated with constant-segment primers. One entry per CDR3 protein results from TCRdb running MiXCR on the 5' RACE reads. The sample has around 470,000 distinct CDR3 sequences, around 19% seen once. J gave up 0 bases and V 4 bases, and 12 bases lay outside the gene matches. Germline V gene data show CDR1 as SGHNT and CDR2 as YYREEE (reference sequence). This CDR3 spans 17 amino acids. Sequenced sample: PBMCs or a T cell subset sorted from them (not recorded which). This chain links TRBV5-4 with TRBJ1-1; TRBD1 matches at 7 bases. The sequence came from an adult woman who had mild COVID-19 (a few samples of this study predate the infection). Cell type and time point are not known. The CDR3 reads CASSLTDRLVVNTEAFF. CDR3 in DNA: TGTGCCAGCAGCCTTACGGACAGGTTGGTAGTGAACACTGAAGCTTTCTTT.